One and the same sample provided the 25 T cell receptor beta chains below, sequenced in a study of T cell changes during pregnancy in multiple sclerosis. Libraries were prepared by immunoSEQ multiplex PCR; TCRdb keeps only in-frame clonotypes and omits some of them. The sample lists about 26,000 clones, about 88% occurring once. The sequencing used CD8+ T cells from peripheral blood mononuclear cells, collected in the second trimester of pregnancy. These receptors were obtained from a female donor with multiple sclerosis, enrolled in a pregnancy study.

V usage is TRBV13 and J usage is TRBJ2-1, with a possible D match to TRBD2 (6 bases). The CDR3 consists of 15 residues. V lost 8 bases to trimming and J lost 3 bases, with 17 bases between them. The germline CDR1 and CDR2 sequences are PRHDT and FYEKMQ (reference sequence). The CDR3 spells CASGSGGTFYNEQFF. The CDR3 nucleotides read TGTGCCAGCGGATCGGGCGGGACGTTCTACAATGAGCAGTTCTTC.

The CDR3 nucleotides read TGTGCCAGTAGTAAGGGTGGAACTAGCGGACCCTCCTACGAGCAGTACTTC. Translated, it gives CASSKGGTSGPSYEQYF. The chain joins TRBV19 to TRBJ2-7; 8 nucleotides align to TRBD2. The CDR3 has 17 amino acids. The V and J ends lost 4 bases and 0 bases, in that order; junction bases with no gene match: 11. The germline CDR1 and CDR2 sequences are LNHDA and SQIVND (reference sequence).

The rearrangement links TRBV19 to TRBJ2-1; TRBD1 matches at 7 bases. The CDR3 totals 12 residues. With 7 bases clipped from V and 5 bases from J, the junction kept 2 bases outside the gene matches. CDR1 is LNHDA, CDR2 SQIVND, per germline (reference sequence). CDR3 in DNA: TGTGCCAGTAAGACAGGGCACAATGAGCAGTTCTTC. It translates to CASKTGHNEQFF.

This clone is a singleton in its sample. The chain employs TRBV12-5 and TRBJ2-1, with 7 nucleotides matching TRBD2. Germline CDR1 and CDR2: LGHNT and FRNRAP. CDR3 length equals 18 residues. J gave up 6 bases and V 3 bases, and 17 bases lay outside the gene matches. CDR3 in amino acids: CASGFFILGGSESNEQFF. CDR3 DNA: TGTGCTAGTGGTTTTTTCATCTTGGGCGGGAGCGAATCCAATGAGCAGTTCTTC.

The chain couples TRBV11-2 to TRBJ1-5, with a tentative D call TRBD1 (6 bases). CDR1 is SGHAT, CDR2 FQNNGV, per germline. Deletions cut 3 bases from V and 3 bases from J, with 15 bases between. The CDR3 runs 16 residues. Here the CDR3 DNA reads TGTGCCAGCAGCTTTTGGGACACCTCCCCCAATCAGCCCCAGCATTTT. It encodes CASSFWDTSPNQPQHF.

This rearrangement joins TRBV6-1 to TRBJ2-1; D is unresolved. The CDR3 runs to 13 residues. V was trimmed by 7 bases and J by 1 base, leaving 8 bases between them. Germline V gene sequence: CDR1 MNHNS, CDR2 SASEGT. For the CDR3, the DNA is TGTGCCAGCACCGAACATTCCTACAATGAGCAGTTCTTC. Its translation: CASTEHSYNEQFF.

The J gene is TRBJ2-1, the V gene TRBV15; 12 bases match TRBD2. The CDR3 consists of 16 residues. The trim removed 5 bases at V and 9 bases at J, leaving 11 bases unmatched. Germline V gene data show CDR1 as LNHNV and CDR2 as YYDKDF (reference sequence). CDR3 loop: CATSETTSGRLSEQFF. As DNA, the CDR3 is TGTGCCACCAGCGAGACGACTAGCGGGAGACTCAGTGAGCAGTTCTTC.

The chain has TRBV6-5 and TRBJ1-2, with D possibly matching TRBD1 (5 bases). Germline lookup yields CDR1 MNHEY and CDR2 SVGAGI. V lost 3 bases and J lost 6, with 11 bases in between. This CDR3 has 13 amino acids. In nucleotides, the CDR3 is TGTGCCAGCAGTTATAACAGGCGCAATGGCTACACCTTC. This translates into CASSYNRRNGYTF.

The chain combines TRBV6-1 with TRBJ1-3; D remains unclear. Germline lookup yields CDR1 MNHNS and CDR2 SASEGT. V lost 2 bases to trimming and J lost 4 bases, with 12 bases between them. This CDR3 has 15 residues. The DNA for the CDR3 is TGTGCCAGCAGTGAACGCCGGTCTAAGGGAAACACCATATATTTT. This gives the protein CASSERRSKGNTIYF.

DNA for the CDR3: TGTGCTAGTGGTTTGCTGGGGGGCACTGAAGCTTTCTTT. Amino acid sequence: CASGLLGGTEAFF. The V gene is TRBV12-5, the J gene TRBJ1-1; TRBD1 is a possible D gene (5 bases). Trimming took 2 bases from V and 4 from J, leaving 8 bases between them. Germline CDR1 LGHNT, CDR2 FRNRAP. The CDR3 sequence is 13 residues long. The whole variable domain, remainder taken from reference TRBV12-5 and TRBJ1-1, is DARVTQTPRHKVTEMGQEVTMRCQPILGHNTVFWYRQTMMQGLELLAYFRNRAPLDDSGMPKDRFSAEMPDATLATLKIQPSEPRDSAVYFCASGLLGGTEAFFGQGTRLTVV.

The chain uses TRBV29-1 and TRBJ2-5; D perhaps matches TRBD1 (5 bases). Germline assignment: CDR1 SQVTM and CDR2 ANQGSEA. V was pared by 3 bases and J by 7 bases, with 18 bases between. There are 14 residues in the CDR3. CDR3: CSVDPWQGDGTQYF. The CDR3 coding sequence is TGCAGCGTTGATCCTTGGCAGGGCGACGGGACCCAGTACTTC.

Only one count was recorded for this clone. The chain is built from TRBV28 and TRBJ2-7; 10 bases map to TRBD1. J lost 1 base, V lost 7 bases, and 7 bases had no gene match. Germline CDR1 is MDHEN and CDR2 is SYDVKM. This CDR3 has 15 residues. The CDR3 sequence is CASNSGTGVSYEQYF. The CDR3 DNA is TGTGCCAGCAACTCCGGGACAGGGGTATCCTACGAGCAGTACTTC.

This clone was detected a few times. The gene calls are TRBV5-4 and TRBJ2-5; the D gene is possibly TRBD2 (6 bases). Trimming left V 1 base short and J 2 bases short, with 12 bases between. CDR3 length: 15 residues. Germline CDR1 is SGHNT and CDR2 is YYREEE (reference sequence). CDR3 sequence: CASSLKIAVQETQYF. In DNA form, the CDR3 reads TGTGCCAGCAGCTTGAAAATAGCGGTGCAAGAGACCCAGTACTTC.

The chain is built from TRBV5-5 and TRBJ2-1, with no clear D. Germline-derived CDR1 and CDR2 are SGHKS and YYEKEE (reference sequence). The ends were cut back, 1 base at V and 8 bases at J, with 10 bases in the middle. This CDR3 has 13 amino acids. This CDR3 is CASSLYSGDEQFF. The CDR3 coding sequence is TGTGCCAGCAGCTTGTACTCCGGAGATGAGCAGTTCTTC.

J is TRBJ2-2 and V is TRBV19; 9 bases map to TRBD2. The germline gives CDR1 LNHDA, CDR2 SQIVND (reference sequence). V shed 5 bases and J 7 bases; nucleotides not matched to a gene: 14. CDR3 length equals 17 residues. CDR3 sequence (DNA): TGTGCCAGTAGTCTCGTGGCGGGAGGGCCGAAGGTCGGGGAGCTGTTTTTT. The encoded protein is CASSLVAGGPKVGELFF. Looking up the rest from reference TRBV19 and TRBJ2-2 gives the full variable domain: DGGITQSPKYLFRKEGQNVTLSCEQNLNHDAMYWYRQDPGQGLRLIYYSQIVNDFQKGDIAEGYSVSREKKESFPLTVTSAQKNPTAFYLCASSLVAGGPKVGELFFGEGSRLTVL.

V is TRBV5-5 and J is TRBJ2-7; 8 bases match TRBD2. Germline trimming cut 2 bases from V and 5 bases from J; bases unmatched to any gene: 9. Looked up from germline, CDR1 is SGHKS and CDR2 is YYEKEE (reference sequence). This CDR3 contains 15 residues. The CDR3 is CASSFRSGSWNEQYF. The CDR3 DNA reads TGTGCCAGCAGCTTCCGGAGCGGGAGCTGGAACGAGCAGTACTTC.

This clone has a single count. J is TRBJ2-7 and V is TRBV9; TRBD2 matches 12 bases. From germline, CDR1 is SGDLS and CDR2 YYNGEE. The CDR3 runs to 16 residues. Unmatched junction bases numbered 4, after V lost 0 bases and J lost 3 bases. CDR3 coding DNA: TGTGCCAGCAGCGTAGGCGGACTAGCGGGAAGCTACGAGCAGTACTTC. It is translated as CASSVGGLAGSYEQYF.

The CDR3 sequence: CASSYTRQGLNTEAFF. CDR3 in DNA: TGTGCCAGCAGTTACACCCGACAGGGGCTTAACACTGAAGCTTTCTTT. The genes are TRBV6-5 and TRBJ1-1, with 8 bases fitting TRBD1. The junction had 7 bases not matched to a gene; V was cut back by 2 bases and J by 2 bases. The CDR3 extends over 16 amino acids. Per the germline V gene, CDR1 is MNHEY and CDR2 is SVGAGI.

This chain uses TRBV2 with TRBJ2-7; 11 bases fit TRBD2. The CDR3 loop spans 15 amino acids. The germline V gene encodes CDR1 SNHLY and CDR2 FYNNEI. V trimming: 6 bases; J trimming: 0 bases; junction bases outside the gene matches: 4. The CDR3 DNA reads as TGTGCCAGCAGAGAAACTAGCGGGAGCTCCTACGAGCAGTACTTC. It codes for CASRETSGSSYEQYF.

This chain links TRBV27 with TRBJ2-5; perhaps TRBD1 as D (7 bases). The CDR3 runs 15 residues. V was shortened by 7 bases and J by 4 bases, with 19 bases between the two germline ends. From germline, CDR1 is MNHEY and CDR2 SMNVEV (reference sequence). DNA of the CDR3: TGTGCCAGCAAACCGCGGGACAGAGTGACAGAGACCCAGTACTTC. Encoded protein: CASKPRDRVTETQYF.

The chain employs TRBV28 and TRBJ2-1, with TRBD2 matching 14 bases. The CDR3 sequence is 14 residues long. V dropped 5 bases and J dropped 10; count of bases not matched to a gene: 4. Germline assignment: CDR1 MDHEN and CDR2 SYDVKM. The CDR3 coding sequence is TGTGCCAGCAGTAGACTAGCGGGAGGGAGGGAGCAGTTCTTC. It translates to CASSRLAGGREQFF. Combining the CDR3 with reference TRBV28 and TRBJ2-1 gives the whole variable domain DVKVTQSSRYLVKRTGEKVFLECVQDMDHENMFWYRQDPGLGLRLIYFSYDVKMKEKGDIPEGYSVSREKKERFSLILESASTNQTSMYLCASSRLAGGREQFFGPGTRLTVL.

This clone has only one observation. The chain is built from TRBV27 and TRBJ2-3; 8 nucleotides align to TRBD1. CDR1 is MNHEY, CDR2 SMNVEV, per germline (reference sequence). The CDR3 extends over 15 amino acids. V lost 5 bases, J lost 8 bases, and 12 bases stayed unmatched. The CDR3 here is CASSPTGAEASTQYF. CDR3 in DNA: TGTGCCAGCAGTCCGACAGGGGCGGAGGCCTCTACGCAGTATTTT.

By its share, this clone is hyperexpanded. The V and J genes are TRBV5-1 and TRBJ2-1; 13 positions agree with TRBD2. V lost 4 bases to trimming and J lost 4 bases; unmatched junction nucleotides: 2. The germline V gene has CDR1 SGHRS and CDR2 YFSETQ. This CDR3 spans 15 amino acids. The CDR3 is CASSVGLAGYNEQFF. For the CDR3, the DNA is TGCGCCAGCAGCGTGGGACTAGCGGGATACAATGAGCAGTTCTTC. Complete variable domain (other parts from reference TRBV5-1 and TRBJ2-1): KAGVTQTPRYLIKTRGQQVTLSCSPISGHRSVSWYQQTPGQGLQFLFEYFSETQRNKGNFPGRFSGRQFSNSRSEMNVSTLELGDSALYLCASSVGLAGYNEQFFGPGTRLTVL.

The chain carries TRBV7-8 and TRBJ2-7, with no clear D. The germline V and J ends were trimmed by 4 bases and 3 bases, with 10 bases remaining between them. CDR3 length: 13 amino acids. Germline values: CDR1 SGHVS, CDR2 FQNEAQ. The CDR3 sequence: CASSSLELYEQYF. CDR3 coding DNA: TGTGCCAGCAGCTCCCTCGAACTCTACGAGCAGTACTTC.

The rearrangement joins TRBV5-5 to TRBJ1-5; tentatively, D is TRBD1 (6 bases). V lost 4 bases to trimming and J lost 6 bases, with 17 bases between them. The length of the CDR3 is 15 residues. Germline lookup yields CDR1 SGHKS and CDR2 YYEKEE (reference sequence). The chain's CDR3 is CASSPRGGEGQPQHF. The CDR3 nucleotides are TGTGCCAGCAGCCCCAGGGGAGGGGAGGGTCAGCCCCAGCATTTT.